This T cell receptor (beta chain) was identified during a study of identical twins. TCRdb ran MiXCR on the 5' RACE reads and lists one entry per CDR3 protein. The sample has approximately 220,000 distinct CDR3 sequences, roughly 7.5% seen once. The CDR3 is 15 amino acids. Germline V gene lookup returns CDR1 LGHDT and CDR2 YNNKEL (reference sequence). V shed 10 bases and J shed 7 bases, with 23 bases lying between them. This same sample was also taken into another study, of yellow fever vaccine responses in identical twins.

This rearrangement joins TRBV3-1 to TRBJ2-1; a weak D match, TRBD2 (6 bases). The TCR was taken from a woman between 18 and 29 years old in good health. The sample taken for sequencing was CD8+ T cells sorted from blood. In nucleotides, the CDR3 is TGTGCCACCACCCAGGCCGGGACTTTTGATAATGAGCAGTTCTTC. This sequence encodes CATTQAGTFDNEQFF.